Listed below are T cell receptor beta chains from one sample, sequenced in a study of T cells in Graves' hyperthyroidism and ophthalmopathy. Each CDR3 protein is one row after TCRdb ran MiXCR on the multiplex PCR reads. The sample holds hundreds of thousands of distinct CDR3 sequences, around 22% seen once. Sample: blood. The receptors were sampled from a man between 25 and 39 years old with Graves' ophthalmopathy. The CDR3 runs from the conserved cysteine through the conserved F or W. Each record gives: D gene, clone size, J gene, V gene, CDR3 DNA, CDR3 protein. A D gene is named only where the DNA matches it firmly. Clone size, where shown, is once, few, many, or a class for clones that have expanded.

NA,NA,TRBJ2-1,TRBV20-1,TGCAGTGCTAGACTGAAAGAGATCACCTACAATGAGCAGTTCTTC,CSARLKEITYNEQFF
NA,many,TRBJ1-1,TRBV2,TGTGCCAGCAGGGACACTGAAGCTTTCTTT,CASRDTEAFF
NA,NA,TRBJ1-2,TRBV6-2/TRBV6-3,TGTGCCAGCAGTTACATCGCGGGGGGCTATGGCTACACCTTC,CASSYIAGGYGYTF
TRBD2,once,TRBJ2-1,TRBV18,TGTGCCAGCTCACCGCCTAGCGGGAGTTGGTCCTACAATGAGCAGTCCTTC,CASSPPSGSWSYNEQSF
TRBD1,NA,TRBJ1-4,TRBV5-1,TGCGCCAGCAGCCGGGACAGGGGGCCAGCAACTAATGAAAAACTGTTTTTT,CASSRDRGPATNEKLFF
NA,many,TRBJ1-5,TRBV12-3/TRBV12-4,TGTGCCAGCAGTTTAGGAAGGAGCAATCAGCCCCAGCATTTT,CASSLGRSNQPQHF
NA,NA,TRBJ1-1,TRBV3-1,TGTGCCAGCAGCCGACAACCACAGGGTCGTGAAGCTTTCTTT,CASSRQPQGREAFF
NA,few,TRBJ2-2,TRBV2,TGTGCCAGCAGTGCGGACACCACCGGGGAGCTGTTTTTT,CASSADTTGELFF
NA,NA,TRBJ1-3,TRBV12-3/TRBV12-4,TGTGCCAGCAGTTTCCGTCCCCGCAGGGTCTCTGGAAACACCATATATTTT,CASSFRPRRVSGNTIYF
NA,NA,TRBJ2-1,TRBV24-1,TGTGCCACCAGTGATCGGGGGTGGGAGGAGCAGTTCTTC,CATSDRGWEEQFF
NA,NA,TRBJ2-1,TRBV15,TGTGCCACCAGCAGAGAGCAGACGGGGGGCGAGCAGTTCTTC,CATSREQTGGEQFF
TRBD1,NA,TRBJ1-2,TRBV6-1,TGTGCCAGCAAAAGGACCGCGGGACAGGGGTCTAGTTTCTATGGCTACACCTTC,CASKRTAGQGSSFYGYTF
TRBD2,NA,TRBJ2-3,TRBV20-1,TGCAGTGCGAGGGAGGGAGATACGCAGTATTTT,CSAREGDTQYF
TRBD1,few,TRBJ1-2,TRBV5-1,TGCGCCAGCAGCCCGGACCCCCTTCGACAGGGCTCTTACGGCTACACCTTC,CASSPDPLRQGSYGYTF
NA,NA,TRBJ1-4,TRBV28,TGTGCCAGCAGGAAAATTAAGGTCACAGGGAGCGGAGAAAAACTGTTTTTT,CASRKIKVTGSGEKLFF
NA,few,TRBJ2-7,TRBV6-1,TGTGCCAGCAGTTTGGGGGCTCCGGTCTACGAGCAGTACTTC,CASSLGAPVYEQYF
TRBD2,NA,TRBJ2-1,TRBV20-1,TGCAGTGCTACTGACGGACTAGCGGGAGACAATGAGCAGTTCTTC,CSATDGLAGDNEQFF
NA,NA,TRBJ2-7,TRBV28,TGTGCCAGCAGTCCCCCAGGGGGGGCGCGGTTCGAGCAGCACTTC,CASSPPGGARFEQHF
NA,NA,TRBJ1-1,TRBV27,TGTGCCAGCATTTCCCCCACGAGGATCACTGAAGCTTTCTTT,CASISPTRITEAFF
NA,NA,TRBJ2-5,TRBV29-1,TGCAGCGTGTGGGGAAGCAGAGAGACCCAGTACTTC,CSVWGSRETQYF
TRBD1,many,TRBJ2-7,TRBV13,TGTGCCAGCAGCTTAGGACAGGGGGTCACCTACGAGCAGTACTTC,CASSLGQGVTYEQYF
NA,few,TRBJ1-3,TRBV12-5,TGTGCTAGTGGACCCCAGGGGACTGGAAACACCATATATTTT,CASGPQGTGNTIYF
NA,NA,TRBJ2-7,TRBV20-1,TGCAGTGCTAGAGATCCGCTAGCTCTCGAGCAGTACTTC,CSARDPLALEQYF
NA,NA,TRBJ2-1,TRBV5-1,TGCGCCAGCAGCCCCAGACTAAATACGTACAATGAGCAGTTCTTC,CASSPRLNTYNEQFF
TRBD1,NA,TRBJ1-6,TRBV6-1,TGTGCCAGCACCAAAACCTCGACAGGGGTACGCTCACCCCTCCACTTT,CASTKTSTGVRSPLHF
NA,NA,TRBJ2-1,TRBV6-1,TGTGCCAGCAGCGGATTAAAGCGGGTCGCCTACAATGAGCAGTTCTTC,CASSGLKRVAYNEQFF
TRBD1,few,TRBJ1-1,TRBV5-1,TGCGCCAGCAGCCCCCAGGGACAGGGCGCCTATGAAGCTTTCTTT,CASSPQGQGAYEAFF
NA,many,TRBJ2-7,TRBV18,TGTGCCAGCTCACCACAGGGGAGCGGCTACGAGCAGTACTTC,CASSPQGSGYEQYF
NA,NA,TRBJ1-1,TRBV18,TGTGCCAGCTCACCCCCCCCAGCAAACACTGAAGCTTTCTTT,CASSPPPANTEAFF
TRBD2,many,TRBJ2-1,TRBV7-9,TGTGCCAGCAGCTTTCTAGCGGGAGTCGGTGAGCAGTTCTTC,CASSFLAGVGEQFF
NA,NA,TRBJ2-5,TRBV7-8,TGTGCCAGCAGCTTAGAATACTTTGGTGGAGGGACCCAGTACTTC,CASSLEYFGGGTQYF
NA,many,TRBJ2-7,TRBV28,TGTCCGAGGTATAGTAGGGGCTCCTACGAGCAGTACTTC,CPRYSRGSYEQYF
TRBD2,NA,TRBJ2-2,TRBV2,TGTGCCAGCAGTGTCGGACTAGCGACCGGGGAGCTGTTTTTT,CASSVGLATGELFF
TRBD1,NA,TRBJ1-6,TRBV4-2,TGTGCCAGCAGCCAAGAAGGCAGGGGGGAATCACCCCTCCACTTT,CASSQEGRGESPLHF
TRBD1,many,TRBJ2-1,TRBV11-3,TGTGCCAGCAGCTTGGGGGACAGGGGAGGCAATGAGCAGTTCTTC,CASSLGDRGGNEQFF
NA,NA,TRBJ2-7,TRBV20-1,TGCAGTGCTCACCAGAGTGGCTACGAGCAGTACTTC,CSAHQSGYEQYF
NA,many,TRBJ1-1,TRBV18,TGTGCCAGCCACCAGGGCAAACAGGGGAACACTGAAGCTTTCTTT,CASHQGKQGNTEAFF
NA,few,TRBJ2-3,TRBV20-1,TGCAGTGCTAAACTAGCAGATACGCAGTATTTT,CSAKLADTQYF
NA,many,TRBJ2-5,TRBV30,TGTGCCTGGAGGGCACATCTCCGAGGGGAGACCCAGTACTTC,CAWRAHLRGETQYF
NA,few,TRBJ2-7,TRBV11-3,TGTGCCAGCAGCCAAGAATACGGCTACGAGCAGTACTTC,CASSQEYGYEQYF
NA,NA,TRBJ2-5,TRBV5-6,TGTGCCAGCAGCTTGATCGGGGCGGGAGAGACCCAGTACTTC,CASSLIGAGETQYF
NA,NA,TRBJ1-1,TRBV20-1,TGCAGTGCTAGTGGAGGGTTTGAAGCTTTCTTT,CSASGGFEAFF
TRBD2,few,TRBJ2-1,TRBV18,TGTGCCAGCTCACCGAGCGGGAGGCCATCGCCGACCCTCTTC,CASSPSGRPSPTLF
TRBD1,few,TRBJ1-1,TRBV5-6,TGTGCCAGCAGCCTGCAACAGGGGATTGCTACTGAAGCTTTCTTT,CASSLQQGIATEAFF
NA,few,TRBJ2-3,TRBV13,TGTGCCAGCAGTCGCAGGGCTGGCACAGATACGCAGTATTTT,CASSRRAGTDTQYF
TRBD2,NA,TRBJ2-7,TRBV19,TGTGCCAGTAGTTCATCTAGCGGGAGTTTTTACGAGCAGTACTTC,CASSSSSGSFYEQYF
NA,few,TRBJ2-2,TRBV18,TGTGCCAGCTCACGAGTGCGTTACAACACCGGGGAGCTGTTTTTT,CASSRVRYNTGELFF
NA,many,TRBJ1-5,TRBV12-5,TGTGCTAGTGGCCAGGAACAGGGCCCGGGTCAGCCCCAGCATTTT,CASGQEQGPGQPQHF
TRBD1,NA,TRBJ2-7,TRBV10-3,TGTGCCATCAGAAGACAGGGTGCAGACTACGAGCAGTACTTC,CAIRRQGADYEQYF
NA,NA,TRBJ2-1,TRBV29-1,TGCAGCGTTGAAGATGGGGGAGGAGTGTTCTTC,CSVEDGGGVFF
TRBD1,NA,TRBJ2-1,TRBV15,TGTGCCACCAGCAGAAGACAGGGGGCGGATTTCAATGAGCAGTTCTTC,CATSRRQGADFNEQFF
NA,NA,TRBJ1-1,TRBV6-1,TGTGCCAGCACCCTCCCGGGCTTGAGCACTGAAGCTTTCTTT,CASTLPGLSTEAFF
NA,few,TRBJ2-5,TRBV29-1,TGCAGCGTCACCAACAGTGGGGAGACCCAGTACTTC,CSVTNSGETQYF
NA,many,TRBJ1-2,TRBV12-3/TRBV12-4,TGTGCCAGCCATAGGGCAGATGGCTATGGCTACACCTTC,CASHRADGYGYTF
TRBD1,many,TRBJ2-1,TRBV20-1,TGCAGTGCTACCCCCCCGACAGGGAGTAATGAGCAGTTCTTC,CSATPPTGSNEQFF
NA,NA,TRBJ2-1,TRBV20-1,TGCAGTGCTAGAGATCAGGTGGGAGTGGCCTACAATGAGCAGTTCTTC,CSARDQVGVAYNEQFF
NA,NA,TRBJ2-2,TRBV3-1,TGTGCCAGCAGCCTCAGGGTAAACGCCGGGGAGCTGTTTTTT,CASSLRVNAGELFF
NA,NA,TRBJ1-2,TRBV6-2/TRBV6-3,TGTGCCAGTAAGACGGGAAACTATGGCTACACCTTC,CASKTGNYGYTF
NA,many,TRBJ1-1,TRBV20-1,TGCAGTGCTAGAACTACGATAAACACCAAACAAGACGAAGCTTTCTTT,CSARTTINTKQDEAFF